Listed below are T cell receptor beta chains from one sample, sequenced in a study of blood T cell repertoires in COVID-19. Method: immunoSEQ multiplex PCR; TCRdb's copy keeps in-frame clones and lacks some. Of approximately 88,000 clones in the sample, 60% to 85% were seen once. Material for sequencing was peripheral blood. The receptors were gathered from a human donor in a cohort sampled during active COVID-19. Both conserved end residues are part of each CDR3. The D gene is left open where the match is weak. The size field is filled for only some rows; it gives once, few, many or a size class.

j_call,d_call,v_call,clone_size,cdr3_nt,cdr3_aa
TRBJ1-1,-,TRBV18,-,TGTGCCAGCTCACCACCTTCGGGTTCTGGCACTGAAGCTTTCTTT,CASSPPSGSGTEAFF
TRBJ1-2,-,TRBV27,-,TGTGCCAGCAGTCCCCGAGGCGGAACGAGGAGTGGCTACACCTTC,CASSPRGGTRSGYTF
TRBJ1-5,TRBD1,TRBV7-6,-,TGTGCCAGCAGCTTAGGAGCAGGGGGCAAAAGGGGCAATCAGCCCCAGCATTTT,CASSLGAGGKRGNQPQHF
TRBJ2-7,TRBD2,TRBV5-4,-,TGTGCCAGCAGCTTGGCCAAGGGGAGGGGAAATAACGAGCAGTACTTC,CASSLAKGRGNNEQYF
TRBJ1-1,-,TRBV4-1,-,TGCGCCAGCAGCCCGTGGACAGAGAACATGAACACTGAAGCTTTCTTT,CASSPWTENMNTEAFF
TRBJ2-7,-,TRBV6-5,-,TGTGCCAGCAGTTACTCCGGGGGCTCCTACGAGCAGTACTTC,CASSYSGGSYEQYF
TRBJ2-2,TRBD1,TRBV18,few,TGTGCCAGCTCACCACTGGGGACAGGGTCCGGGGAGCTGTTTTTT,CASSPLGTGSGELFF
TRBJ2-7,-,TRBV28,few,TGTGCCAGCAGTGCCGGGGTTAGAAACGAGCAGTACTTC,CASSAGVRNEQYF
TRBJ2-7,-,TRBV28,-,TGTGCCAGCTCAACCCGGGTTCCCTACGAGCAGTACTTC,CASSTRVPYEQYF
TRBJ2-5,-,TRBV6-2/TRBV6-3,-,TGTGCCAGCAGTTATTTTCAGGAGACCCAGTACTTC,CASSYFQETQYF
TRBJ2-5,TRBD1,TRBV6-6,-,TGTGCCAGCAGTTTCGGAGGACAGGGGAGCCAAGAGACCCAGTACTTC,CASSFGGQGSQETQYF
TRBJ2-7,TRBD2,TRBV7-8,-,TGTGCCAGCAGCTTAGAAGCGGGAGTATCAAGCGAGCAGTACTTC,CASSLEAGVSSEQYF
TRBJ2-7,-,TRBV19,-,TGTGCCAGTCGAGGGGGAGCCGGTCTTAGCTCCTACGAGCAGTACTTC,CASRGGAGLSSYEQYF
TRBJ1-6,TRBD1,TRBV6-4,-,TGTGCCAGCAGTGTCCGGACAGGGGGAGGCTCACCCCTCCACTTT,CASSVRTGGGSPLHF
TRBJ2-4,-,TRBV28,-,TGTGCCAGCAGTTTGAGGCACCTGGCCAAAAACATTCAGTACTTC,CASSLRHLAKNIQYF
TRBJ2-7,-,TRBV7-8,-,TGTGCCAGCAGCCGTAGGAGAGGGTTCTACGAGCAGTACTTC,CASSRRRGFYEQYF
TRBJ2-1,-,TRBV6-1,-,TGTGCCAGCAGTGATTTGTTGGCGGGTGCCAAAATCAATGAGCAGTTCTTC,CASSDLLAGAKINEQFF
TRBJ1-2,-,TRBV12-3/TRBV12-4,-,TGTGCCAGCAGTCGGTCTAACTATGGCTACACCTTC,CASSRSNYGYTF
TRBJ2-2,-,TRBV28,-,TGTGCCAGCAGCCTAGAGACAGGGAACACCGGGGAGCTGTTTTTT,CASSLETGNTGELFF
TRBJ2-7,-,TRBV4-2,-,TGTGCCAGCAGCCAAGATCTCGGGGAATACGAGCAGTACTTC,CASSQDLGEYEQYF
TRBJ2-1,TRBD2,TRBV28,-,TGTGCCAGCAGTCTGGCGGGAGCCGGTTCCTACAATGAGCAGTTCTTC,CASSLAGAGSYNEQFF
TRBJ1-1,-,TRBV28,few,TGTGCCAGCAGTTTTTCCCACAGAATGAACACTGAAGCTTTCTTT,CASSFSHRMNTEAFF
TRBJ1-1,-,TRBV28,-,TGTGCCAGCAGTCCAGTCGCGGGGGGATCAAAATCGGACACTGAAGCTTTCTTT,CASSPVAGGSKSDTEAFF
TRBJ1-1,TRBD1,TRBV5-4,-,TGTGCCAGCAGCTCCGGGACAGGGGCCCTCATGAACACTGAAGCTTTCTTT,CASSSGTGALMNTEAFF
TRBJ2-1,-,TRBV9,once,TGTGCCAGCAGCCCGTCGGGACAATCCTACAATGAGCAGTTCTTC,CASSPSGQSYNEQFF
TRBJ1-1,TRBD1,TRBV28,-,TGTGCCAGCAGTCAAGGGGGCAGCGGCCCTGAAGCTTTCTTT,CASSQGGSGPEAFF
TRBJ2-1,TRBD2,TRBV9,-,TGTGCCAGCAGCGTAGGCGCCGGTCTAGCGGGGCAGAATGAGCAGTTCTTC,CASSVGAGLAGQNEQFF
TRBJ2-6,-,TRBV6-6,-,TGTGCCAGCAGTCAACAGCTCTCTGGGGCCAACGTCCTGACTTTC,CASSQQLSGANVLTF
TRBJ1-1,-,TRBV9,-,TGTGCCAGCAGCGCCGGATCGATAATATCGGACTCTTATATCGCTTTCTTT,CASSAGSIISDSYIAFF
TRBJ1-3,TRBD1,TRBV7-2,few,TGTGCCAGCAGCCAAGACAGGGGTAGGGAAAACACCATATATTTT,CASSQDRGRENTIYF
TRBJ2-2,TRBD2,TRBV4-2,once,TGTGCCAGCAGCCCGGGACTAGCGGGAGACACCGGGGAGCTGTTTTTT,CASSPGLAGDTGELFF
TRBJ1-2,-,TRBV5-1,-,TGCGCCAGCAGCTGGACCGGGACACCAAACTATGGCTACACCTTC,CASSWTGTPNYGYTF
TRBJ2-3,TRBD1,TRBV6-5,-,TGTGCCAGCAGTTACTCGAACAGGGGCAGCGATACGCAGTATTTT,CASSYSNRGSDTQYF
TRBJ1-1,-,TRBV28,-,TGTGCCAGCAGTTCCCACGGGGGACCGTTTGAGGGAACTGAAGCTTTCTTT,CASSSHGGPFEGTEAFF
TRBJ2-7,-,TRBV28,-,TGTGCCAGCATGTTGGCGGATTTCTCCTACGAGCAGTACTTC,CASMLADFSYEQYF
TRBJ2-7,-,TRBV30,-,TGTGCCTGGGGAGGAACGAGGGGGGGCCTCTCCTACGAGCAGTACTTC,CAWGGTRGGLSYEQYF
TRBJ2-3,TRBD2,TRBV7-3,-,TGTGCCAGCAGCTTAACGCCGGTGGCTAGCGGGGGTCCAGATACGCAGTATTTT,CASSLTPVASGGPDTQYF
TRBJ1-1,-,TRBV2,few,TGTGCCAGCAGTGACCCGAACGGAGGGAACACTGAAGCTTTCTTT,CASSDPNGGNTEAFF
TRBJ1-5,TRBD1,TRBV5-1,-,TGCGCCAGCAGCTTGGACGGGACAGGGGGTCAGCCCCAGCATTTT,CASSLDGTGGQPQHF
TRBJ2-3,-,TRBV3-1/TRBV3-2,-,TGTGCCAGCAGCCGGACCGGACTATCTCCCCGGGACACAGATACGCAGTATTTT,CASSRTGLSPRDTDTQYF
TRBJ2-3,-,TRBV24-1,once,TGTGCCACCAGTACGACAGGGAGGACAGATACGCAGTATTTT,CATSTTGRTDTQYF
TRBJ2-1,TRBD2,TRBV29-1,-,TGCAGCGTTACGGGACTAGCGGGGAGAGTTTTATACAATGAGCAGTTCTTC,CSVTGLAGRVLYNEQFF
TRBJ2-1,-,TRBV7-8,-,TGTGCCAGCAGCTTACAGGGCTACAATGAGCAGTTCTTC,CASSLQGYNEQFF
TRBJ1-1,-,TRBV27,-,TGTGCCAGCAGACTCGGGGGAGGTGTGGTATCGATTGAAGCTTTCTTT,CASRLGGGVVSIEAFF
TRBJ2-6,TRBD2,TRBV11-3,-,TGTGCCAGCAGCGACCCTAGCGGGAGGTCCGGCCTCCCTGGGGCCAACGTCCTGACTTTC,CASSDPSGRSGLPGANVLTF
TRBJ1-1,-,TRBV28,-,TGTGCCAGTAGTCAGGGATCCCGCGAAGCTTTCTTT,CASSQGSREAFF
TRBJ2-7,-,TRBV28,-,TGTGCCAGCAGTTCCCCTCGGAGGGCCGTCTTCGACGAGCAGTACTTC,CASSSPRRAVFDEQYF
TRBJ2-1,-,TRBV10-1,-,TGCGCCATCTCCCGCTCCTACAATGAGCAGTTCTTC,CAISRSYNEQFF
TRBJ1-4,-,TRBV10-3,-,TGTGCCATCAGTGATGGGACATACAATGAAAAACTGTTTTTT,CAISDGTYNEKLFF
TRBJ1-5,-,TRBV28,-,TGTGCCAGCAGTTGGGGGCTCCGTCAGCCCCAGCATTTT,CASSWGLRQPQHF
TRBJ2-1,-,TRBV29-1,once,TGCAGCGTTGAAGGGGTGCCAGGGGTCTACAATGAGCAGTTCTTC,CSVEGVPGVYNEQFF
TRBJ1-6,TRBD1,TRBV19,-,TGTGCCAGTAGTATAGATTGGCACGGGGACAGACCGTCACCCCTCCACTTT,CASSIDWHGDRPSPLHF
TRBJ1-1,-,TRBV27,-,TGTGCCAGCATCGGGAGGGGGTTGAACACTGAAGCTTTCTTT,CASIGRGLNTEAFF
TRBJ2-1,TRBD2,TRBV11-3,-,TGTGCCAGCAGCAACCGGACTAGATACAATGAGCAGTTCTTC,CASSNRTRYNEQFF